The 26 T cell receptor beta chains below come from one sample, sequenced in a study of shared clonotypes between healthy human individuals. Naive CD8 populations comprised CD45RO-negative cells positively selected for CCR7, excluding terminally differentiated effector memory CD45RA+ cells. Here immunoSEQ multiplex PCR was the method, and the copy in TCRdb shows in-frame clones only, minus some. This table holds 760,000 or so clones, approximately 96% found once. Sequencing used naive CD8+ T cells sorted from blood. Every receptor here comes from a man aged 25-45 years in good health.

The chain links TRBV7-8 to TRBJ2-1, with TRBD1 matching 7 bases. The CDR3 length is 15 residues. Germline CDR1 reads SGHVS; CDR2 reads FQNEAQ. The trim removed 1 base at V and 4 bases at J, leaving 4 bases unmatched. The CDR3 DNA follows: TGTGCCAGCAGCTTAGGAGGGACAGCTTACAATGAGCAGTTCTTC. This encodes CASSLGGTAYNEQFF.

This chain links TRBV9 with TRBJ2-7, with a possible D match to TRBD2 (6 bases). The CDR3 runs 15 residues. Per germline, CDR1 SGDLS and CDR2 YYNGEE. Trimming left V 4 bases short and J 2 bases short, with 16 bases between. The CDR3 coding sequence is TGTGCCAGCAGCCCTTGGGACTCCACGACCTACGAGCAGTACTTC. Encoded protein: CASSPWDSTTYEQYF.

The J gene is TRBJ2-7, the V gene TRBV5-1; no firm D call. V lost 2 bases and J lost 2, with 8 bases in between. From germline, CDR1 is SGHRS and CDR2 YFSETQ. This CDR3 contains 13 residues. The CDR3 bases are TGCGCCAGCAGCTTCGAGGCCGCCTACGAGCAGTACTTC. Amino acids: CASSFEAAYEQYF.

This sequence joins TRBV6-1 and TRBJ1-5, with D tentatively TRBD1 (6 bases). Trimming left V 3 bases short and J 6 bases short, with 9 bases between. Germline values: CDR1 MNHNS, CDR2 SASEGT. This CDR3 is built from 13 residues. The CDR3 region is CASSDYRAQPQHF. Here the CDR3 DNA reads TGTGCCAGCAGTGACTACAGGGCTCAGCCCCAGCATTTT.

The chain joins TRBV5-1 to TRBJ2-3, with 8 bases fitting TRBD2. V trimming: 2 bases; J trimming: 5 bases; junction bases outside the gene matches: 4. The CDR3 covers 14 residues. Germline V lookup: CDR1 SGHRS, CDR2 YFSETQ. The CDR3 spells CASSFTSGKDTQYF. CDR3 DNA sequence: TGCGCCAGCAGCTTCACTAGCGGCAAAGATACGCAGTATTTT.

The chain links TRBV7-9 to TRBJ1-3; TRBD1 might be the D (6 bases). CDR3 length: 16 amino acids. The V end lost 11 bases, the J end lost 0 bases, and 20 bases lay between the germline ends. The germline V gene encodes CDR1 SEHNR and CDR2 FQNEAQ (reference sequence). The DNA for the CDR3 is TGTGCCTGCTCTGGCGGACAGTGGCCCTCTGGAAACACCATATATTTT. Its translation: CACSGGQWPSGNTIYF.

J is TRBJ1-1 and V is TRBV29-1; no reliable D call. Trimming removed 1 base from V and 8 bases from J, with 14 bases in between. The germline V gene has CDR1 SQVTM and CDR2 ANQGSEA. The CDR3 totals 13 residues. CDR3 nucleotides: TGCAGCGTTGAAGCGAATTCCGAGGGAGAAGCTTTCTTT. It translates to CSVEANSEGEAFF. Full variable domain (outside the CDR3, taken from reference TRBV29-1 and TRBJ1-1): SAVISQKPSRDICQRGTSLTIQCQVDSQVTMMFWYRQQPGQSLTLIATANQGSEATYESGFVIDKFPISRPNLTFSTLTVSNMSPEDSSIYLCSVEANSEGEAFFGQGTRLTVV.

The chain links TRBV7-3 to TRBJ2-7, with 9 nucleotides matching TRBD2. The germline V gene encodes CDR1 SGHTA and CDR2 FQGTGA. V was clipped by 6 bases and J by 4 bases; unmatched bases: 7. The CDR3 length is 14 residues. The CDR3 here is CASRFSGSGYEQYF. The CDR3, as DNA: TGTGCCAGCAGGTTTAGCGGGAGTGGGTACGAGCAGTACTTC.

The V and J genes are TRBV27 and TRBJ2-3, with TRBD2 matching 8 bases. Per germline, CDR1 MNHEY and CDR2 SMNVEV (reference sequence). Trimming cost V 6 bases and J 4 bases; bases outside gene matches: 12. The CDR3 covers 16 residues. The CDR3 spells CASRKRETGEADTQYF. The CDR3 DNA sequence: TGTGCCAGCAGAAAGCGGGAGACTGGCGAGGCAGATACGCAGTATTTT.

The rearrangement uses TRBV19 and TRBJ2-7; possible D gene TRBD2, 6 bases. The CDR3 extends over 14 amino acids. CDR1 LNHDA and CDR2 SQIVND come from the germline V gene (reference sequence). V shed 8 bases and J shed 0 bases, with 14 bases lying between them. The CDR3 sequence: CASRLRDDSYEQYF. The CDR3 DNA reads TGTGCCAGTCGCCTGCGGGACGACTCCTACGAGCAGTACTTC.

The J gene is TRBJ2-7, the V gene TRBV6-1; 7 nucleotides agree with TRBD2. The CDR3 totals 13 residues. The germline V gene encodes CDR1 MNHNS and CDR2 SASEGT. Unmatched junction bases numbered 9, after V lost 11 bases and J lost 2 bases. The CDR3 sequence: CAGGDSEPYEQYF. The CDR3 nucleotides are TGTGCCGGGGGGGACTCAGAGCCCTACGAGCAGTACTTC.

The chain couples TRBV11-2 to TRBJ2-7, with 12 bases identical to TRBD2. Per the germline V gene, CDR1 is SGHAT and CDR2 is FQNNGV. V was pared by 1 base and J by 4 bases, with 2 bases of the junction left unmatched. There are 15 residues in the CDR3. CDR3 region: CASSLAGTSGYEQYF. The CDR3 DNA sequence: TGTGCCAGCAGCTTAGCCGGGACTAGCGGGTACGAGCAGTACTTC.

This clone was seen a single time. The chain joins TRBV18 to TRBJ2-7; 10 nucleotides agree with TRBD1. V gave up 3 bases and J gave up 4 bases; unmatched junction bases: 6. Germline CDR1 is KGHSH and CDR2 is LQKENI. The CDR3 is made up of 15 amino acids. CDR3 protein: CASSPSGTGEYEQYF. The CDR3 nucleotides read TGTGCCAGCTCACCTTCGGGGACAGGGGAATACGAGCAGTACTTC.

V and J are TRBV21-1 and TRBJ1-5; the DNA was not compared with TRBD1, the D call given in the table. TRBV21-1 is classified as a pseudogene. This CDR3 has 15 amino acids. CDR3 nucleotide sequence: TGTGCCAGCAGCGAACAGGGTCGGAGCAATCAGCCCCAGCATTTT. Its translation is CASSEQGRSNQPQHF.

V usage is TRBV11-3 and J usage is TRBJ2-1; D unresolved. V was pared by 4 bases and J by 8 bases, with 18 bases between. Germline V gives CDR1 SGHNT, CDR2 YENEEA. The CDR3 is 15 residues long. The DNA for the CDR3 is TGTGCCAGCAGCTCCCGGGCTAAAGCGCTACATGAGCAGTTCTTC. Amino acid sequence: CASSSRAKALHEQFF.

The V and J genes are TRBV7-2 and TRBJ1-2; a possible D gene is TRBD1 (5 bases). The germline V gene has CDR1 SGHTA and CDR2 FQGNSA. Trimming cost V 0 bases and J 2 bases, with 10 bases left between them. The CDR3 spans 15 residues. For the CDR3, the DNA is TGTGCCAGCAGCTTAGCCCGAACAGGAAACTATGGCTACACCTTC. The encoded protein is CASSLARTGNYGYTF.

CDR3 sequence: CASSHGWGADTEAFF. DNA of the CDR3: TGTGCCAGCAGCCACGGGTGGGGTGCGGATACTGAAGCTTTCTTT. This rearrangement joins TRBV14 to TRBJ1-1, with D uncertain. Germline V gives CDR1 SGHDN, CDR2 FVKESK. The CDR3 runs to 15 residues. V lost 3 bases and J 5 bases, leaving 16 bases between the germline ends.

This clone was seen a single time. The chain is built from TRBV6-1 and TRBJ2-7; D is perhaps TRBD1 (5 bases). The CDR3 has 16 amino acids. V was trimmed by 2 bases and J by 3 bases, leaving 17 bases between them. Germline lookup yields CDR1 MNHNS and CDR2 SASEGT. This CDR3 is CASSEFRTTEDYEQYF. CDR3 nucleotide sequence: TGTGCCAGCAGTGAATTTAGGACAACCGAAGACTACGAGCAGTACTTC.

This sequence joins TRBV6-5 and TRBJ2-3; TRBD2 matches at 7 bases. CDR3 length: 14 amino acids. Trimming took 0 bases from V and 4 from J; bases not matched to a gene: 1. Germline CDR1 is MNHEY and CDR2 is SVGAGI. The CDR3 here is CASSYSRGSDTQYF. CDR3 DNA: TGTGCCAGCAGTTACTCGCGGGGGTCAGATACGCAGTATTTT.

The gene calls are TRBV11-3 and TRBJ2-5; TRBD2 agrees at 13 bases. Germline V gene sequence: CDR1 SGHNT, CDR2 YENEEA. J gave up 2 bases and V 5 bases, and 11 bases lay outside the gene matches. This CDR3 is 18 amino acids long. The CDR3 DNA follows: TGTGCCAGCAGCCCCCGGACTAGCGGGAGAAGAGGACAAGAGACCCAGTACTTC. This codes for CASSPRTSGRRGQETQYF.

This clone was found a few times. J is TRBJ2-1 and V is TRBV10-1, with D possibly being TRBD1 (6 bases). Germline V lookup: CDR1 WNHNN, CDR2 SYGVQD (reference sequence). The ends were cut back, 6 bases at V and 9 bases at J, with 15 bases in the middle. The CDR3 is 13 residues long. CDR3: CASSGPGAGEQFF. DNA of the CDR3: TGCGCCAGCAGCGGCCCAGGGGCGGGTGAGCAGTTCTTC.

The J gene is TRBJ1-2, the V gene TRBV11-2, with TRBD1 matching over 8 bases. J was trimmed by 6 bases and V by 4 bases; bases with no gene match: 7. The CDR3 spans 14 residues. Germline V lookup: CDR1 SGHAT, CDR2 FQNNGV. CDR3 loop: CASSSLRGLDGYTF. CDR3 in DNA: TGTGCCAGCAGCTCCCTCAGGGGGCTGGATGGCTACACCTTC. Using reference TRBV11-2 and TRBJ1-2 for the parts outside the CDR3, the full variable domain is EAGVAQSPRYKIIEKRQSVAFWCNPISGHATLYWYQQILGQGPKLLIQFQNNGVVDDSQLPKDRFSAERLKGVDSTLKIQPAKLEDSAVYLCASSSLRGLDGYTFGSGTRLTVV.

The rearrangement joins TRBV7-9 to TRBJ2-1, with 11 bases matching TRBD1. Trimming removed 3 bases from V and 4 bases from J; junction bases left unmatched: 5. The CDR3 is 16 residues long. The V gene's germline CDR1 is SEHNR and CDR2 FQNEAQ (reference sequence). The CDR3 DNA is TGTGCCAGCAGCTTTTCCGGGACAGGGGGTTACAATGAGCAGTTCTTC. It codes for CASSFSGTGGYNEQFF.

The rearrangement joins TRBV25-1 to TRBJ2-7; no definite D call. Germline V gene sequence: CDR1 MGHDK, CDR2 SYGVNS. CDR3 length: 13 amino acids. V was pared by 4 bases and J by 6 bases, with 13 bases between. The CDR3 is CASSGKANSEQYF. CDR3 DNA sequence: TGTGCCAGCAGTGGAAAGGCGAATTCCGAGCAGTACTTC.

This chain joins TRBV7-8 and TRBJ2-7; D is possibly TRBD2 (6 bases). Trimming stripped 3 bases from V and 3 bases from J, with 12 bases between. CDR3 length: 14 residues. The germline CDR1 and CDR2 sequences are SGHVS and FQNEAQ. The CDR3 loop reads CASSLEGIGYEQYF. CDR3 nucleotides: TGTGCCAGCAGCTTGGAGGGAATAGGCTACGAGCAGTACTTC.

This clone came up once. V and J are TRBV7-8 and TRBJ2-7, with no clear D. The germline gives CDR1 SGHVS, CDR2 FQNEAQ. The CDR3 runs 14 residues. The V and J ends lost 0 bases and 6 bases respectively, with 12 bases between them. The CDR3 nucleotides read TGTGCCAGCAGCTTAGCAGGGCTCTATCTCGAGCAGTACTTC. It encodes CASSLAGLYLEQYF.